Below are 31 T cell receptor beta chains sequenced from a single sample in a study of identifying expanded T cells in peripheral blood. The assay was immunoSEQ multiplex PCR, and TCRdb's table has in-frame clones only and misses some. The sample comprises some 130,000 clones, 75% to 90% of which are singletons, and around 8.4% rests with the top ten. The sample consisted of blood. The receptors were sampled from a person between 18 and 75 years old in good health.

The chain uses TRBV4-1 and TRBJ2-2; 9 positions agree with TRBD1. V was pared by 3 bases and J by 3 bases, with 5 bases of the junction left unmatched. Germline CDR1 and CDR2: MGHRA and YSYEKL. This CDR3 has 16 amino acids. CDR3 bases: TGCGCCAGCAGCCAGCGGACAGGGGTGGACACCGGGGAGCTGTTTTTT. Protein product: CASSQRTGVDTGELFF.

This chain joins TRBV20-1 and TRBJ2-1; D ambiguous. V was shortened by 6 bases and J by 7 bases, with 10 bases between the two germline ends. CDR1 is DFQATT and CDR2 is SNEGSKA in the germline V gene (reference sequence). CDR3 length: 11 amino acids. The CDR3 region is CSAKGPNEQFF. CDR3 coding DNA: TGCAGTGCAAAGGGCCCGAATGAGCAGTTCTTC.

V is TRBV7-8 and J is TRBJ2-7; D may be TRBD1 (6 bases). CDR3 length: 13 amino acids. V was pared by 3 bases and J by 6 bases, with 12 bases between. Germline V CDR1 and CDR2: SGHVS, FQNEAQ. The DNA for the CDR3 is TGTGCCAGCAGCTTGGCAGGGGCGGGCGAGCAGTACTTC. Its protein product is CASSLAGAGEQYF.

The genes are TRBV5-5 and TRBJ1-5; D may be TRBD1 (5 bases). From germline, CDR1 is SGHKS and CDR2 YYEKEE (reference sequence). The ends were cut back, 4 bases at V and 3 bases at J, with 11 bases in the middle. This CDR3 is built from 14 residues. CDR3 residues: CASSPDSPNQPQHF. The CDR3 region has the DNA TGTGCCAGCAGCCCCGACAGCCCCAATCAGCCCCAGCATTTT.

The J gene is TRBJ1-1, the V gene TRBV6-1; tentatively, D is TRBD1 (5 bases). Trimming removed 1 base at V and 4 bases at J, with 16 bases between. The CDR3 is made up of 16 amino acids. Germline CDR1 MNHNS, CDR2 SASEGT. In DNA, the CDR3 is TGTGCCAGCAGTGAAGGCGTAGTTGTCAGGGTCACTGAAGCTTTCTTT. Translated: CASSEGVVVRVTEAFF.

In its sample, this clone was seen a few times. The V call is TRBV6-6, the J call TRBJ1-2; D possibly corresponds to TRBD1 (6 bases). Germline-derived CDR1 and CDR2 are MNHNY and SVGAGI (reference sequence). V was shortened by 5 bases and J by 8 bases, with 18 bases between the two germline ends. The CDR3 extends over 14 amino acids. CDR3 loop: CASSVHNRVEGYTF. The CDR3 DNA is TGTGCCAGCAGTGTCCACAACAGGGTGGAAGGCTACACCTTC.

This chain links TRBV10-1 with TRBJ2-7; the D gene is possibly TRBD2 (5 bases). Germline-derived CDR1 and CDR2 are WNHNN and SYGVQD (reference sequence). V lost 4 bases to trimming and J lost 3 bases, with 13 bases between them. This CDR3 comprises 14 residues. DNA for the CDR3: TGCGCCAGCAGTGCCACCGGGGAAATCTACGAGCAGTACTTC. As protein: CASSATGEIYEQYF.

This chain joins TRBV5-4 and TRBJ2-1; D is perhaps TRBD2 (6 bases). CDR1 and CDR2 (germline): SGHNT, YYREEE (reference sequence). The CDR3 runs 14 residues. V was trimmed by 4 bases and J by 6 bases, leaving 14 bases between them. The CDR3 reads CASSRGSAVNEQFF. The CDR3 bases are TGTGCCAGCAGCCGGGGGTCAGCGGTCAATGAGCAGTTCTTC.

The V and J genes are TRBV4-1 and TRBJ2-1; 10 bases are shared with TRBD2. Germline loops: CDR1 MGHRA, CDR2 YSYEKL. The CDR3 is 15 amino acids. V dropped 1 base and J dropped 6; count of bases not matched to a gene: 3. The CDR3 sequence is CASSQGLAGPNEQFF. The DNA of the CDR3 is TGCGCCAGCAGCCAAGGACTAGCGGGCCCCAATGAGCAGTTCTTC.

This clone was picked up a small number of times. The CDR3 nucleotides are TGCGCCAGCAGTGAGTCGCGACTTTATGGCTACACCTTC. It translates to CASSESRLYGYTF. This rearrangement joins TRBV10-2 to TRBJ1-2; D not resolved. The CDR3 is made up of 13 amino acids. Trimming left V 0 bases short and J 5 bases short, with 7 bases between. Germline lookup yields CDR1 WSHSY and CDR2 SAAADI.

The rearrangement joins TRBV5-1 to TRBJ2-7, with 7 bases fitting TRBD1. Germline V gene data show CDR1 as SGHRS and CDR2 as YFSETQ. CDR3 length: 13 residues. Trimming cost V 2 bases and J 3 bases; bases outside gene matches: 2. This CDR3 reads CASSFAGGYEQYF. CDR3 coding DNA: TGCGCCAGCAGCTTCGCAGGGGGCTACGAGCAGTACTTC. Full variable domain (outside the CDR3, taken from reference TRBV5-1 and TRBJ2-7): KAGVTQTPRYLIKTRGQQVTLSCSPISGHRSVSWYQQTPGQGLQFLFEYFSETQRNKGNFPGRFSGRQFSNSRSEMNVSTLELGDSALYLCASSFAGGYEQYFGPGTRLTVT.

The chain joins TRBV5-6 to TRBJ2-6; D not certain. V gave up 4 bases and J gave up 0 bases, with 11 bases separating them. The CDR3 runs 16 residues. Germline V gene data show CDR1 as SGHDT and CDR2 as YYEEEE. This CDR3 reads CASSATGPSGANVLTF. The CDR3 nucleotides are TGTGCCAGCAGCGCGACTGGGCCCTCTGGGGCCAACGTCCTGACTTTC.

This rearrangement joins TRBV29-1 to TRBJ2-2, with 11 bases identical to TRBD2. With 6 bases clipped from V and 5 bases from J, the junction kept 5 bases outside the gene matches. The CDR3 totals 14 residues. In germline, CDR1 is SQVTM, CDR2 ANQGSEA. The CDR3 reads CSVASGRLTGELFF. CDR3 sequence (DNA): TGCAGCGTCGCTAGCGGGAGGTTAACCGGGGAGCTGTTTTTT.

In DNA, the CDR3 is TGTGCCAGCAGTCGACAGGGGAGTGAGCAGTTCTTC. Protein: CASSRQGSEQFF. V and J are TRBV6-5 and TRBJ2-1; 8 bases fit TRBD1. Germline CDR1 MNHEY, CDR2 SVGAGI. The CDR3 consists of 12 residues. Trimming removed 5 bases from V and 9 bases from J; junction bases left unmatched: 3.

This chain connects TRBV29-1 to TRBJ1-3; D gene ambiguous. CDR3 length equals 13 residues. The V end lost 4 bases, the J end lost 4 bases, and 11 bases lay between the germline ends. Germline V gene sequence: CDR1 SQVTM, CDR2 ANQGSEA. DNA for the CDR3: TGCAGCGTTGGGTTATCAAGCGGAAACACCATATATTTT. It translates to CSVGLSSGNTIYF.

CDR3 sequence reads: CASSLVAQGTQYF. The CDR3 nucleotides are TGTGCCAGCAGCTTGGTGGCTCAGGGGACCCAGTACTTC. The J gene is TRBJ2-5, the V gene TRBV5-6; weak D call: TRBD1 (5 bases). The CDR3 runs to 13 residues. The germline V and J ends were trimmed by 0 bases and 7 bases, with 10 bases remaining between them. Germline CDR1 reads SGHDT; CDR2 reads YYEEEE.

The rearrangement links TRBV5-1 to TRBJ1-6; no clear D gene. The CDR3 spans 16 residues. The germline CDR1 and CDR2 sequences are SGHRS and YFSETQ. The ends were cut back, 0 bases at V and 7 bases at J, with 14 bases in the middle. This chain's CDR3 is CASSLGSGGGNSPLHF. The DNA of the CDR3 is TGCGCCAGCAGCTTGGGATCTGGCGGAGGGAATTCACCCCTCCACTTT. The full variable domain, with the rest looked up from reference TRBV5-1 and TRBJ1-6, is KAGVTQTPRYLIKTRGQQVTLSCSPISGHRSVSWYQQTPGQGLQFLFEYFSETQRNKGNFPGRFSGRQFSNSRSEMNVSTLELGDSALYLCASSLGSGGGNSPLHFGNGTRLTVT.

V is TRBV20-1 and J is TRBJ2-7, with 7 bases that match TRBD2. V dropped 7 bases and J dropped 3; count of bases not matched to a gene: 3. The V gene's germline CDR1 is DFQATT and CDR2 SNEGSKA (reference sequence). This CDR3 is 11 amino acids long. In DNA form, the CDR3 reads TGCAGTGTGGGACTAAACTACGAGCAGTACTTC. This gives the protein CSVGLNYEQYF.

The chain is built from TRBV27 and TRBJ2-7, with TRBD1 as a possible D gene (6 bases). Trimming pared 5 bases from V and 1 base from J, leaving 15 bases between. Germline V lookup: CDR1 MNHEY, CDR2 SMNVEV (reference sequence). The CDR3 runs to 15 residues. This chain's CDR3 is CASSILDSESYEQYF. The CDR3 DNA is TGTGCCAGCAGTATACTGGACAGTGAATCCTACGAGCAGTACTTC.

The chain is built from TRBV7-9 and TRBJ2-2, with 7 bases aligning to TRBD2. The germline V gene has CDR1 SEHNR and CDR2 FQNEAQ (reference sequence). This CDR3 is 16 amino acids long. Trimming at V came to 1 base and at J to 0 bases, leaving 2 bases not matched to a gene. CDR3 sequence (DNA): TGTGCCAGCAGCTTAGATCGGGGGGCGAACACCGGGGAGCTGTTTTTT. Protein: CASSLDRGANTGELFF. The entire variable domain, with the rest obtained from reference TRBV7-9 and TRBJ2-2, is as follows: DTGVSQNPRHKITKRGQNVTFRCDPISEHNRLYWYRQTLGQGPEFLTYFQNEAQLEKSRLLSDRFSAERPKGSFSTLEIQRTEQGDSAMYLCASSLDRGANTGELFFGEGSRLTVL.

A word on this clone: Germline and junction disagree at one end, which may indicate a read error. V usage is TRBV5-6 and J usage is TRBJ2-2; TRBD1 agrees at 7 bases. Germline V gene lookup returns CDR1 SGHDT and CDR2 YYEEEE. This CDR3 is built from 14 residues. As DNA, the CDR3 is TGTGCCAGCAGTTTGGACAGGTACACCGGGGAGCTGTTTTTT. Translation gives CASSLDRYTGELFF.

The chain employs TRBV7-2 and TRBJ2-7; D is unresolved. Deletions cut 5 bases from V and 6 bases from J, with 17 bases between. Germline-derived CDR1 and CDR2 are SGHTA and FQGNSA. The CDR3 length is 14 residues. CDR3 sequence reads: CASSDTMNALEQYF. Written as DNA, the CDR3 is TGTGCCAGCAGCGATACTATGAACGCCCTCGAGCAGTACTTC.

The chain has TRBV18 and TRBJ1-4; no clear D gene. V was trimmed by 3 bases and J by 7 bases, leaving 12 bases between them. The CDR3 extends over 14 amino acids. CDR1 is KGHSH, CDR2 LQKENI, per germline. Here the CDR3 DNA reads TGTGCCAGCTCACCGCGGCAAGGTGGTGAAAAACTGTTTTTT. It translates to CASSPRQGGEKLFF.

The chain links TRBV7-3 to TRBJ1-5; D uncertain. The CDR3 sequence is 13 residues long. In germline, CDR1 is SGHTA, CDR2 FQGTGA. Trimming shortened V by 1 base and J by 4 bases, and 5 bases separated the two germline ends. The CDR3 DNA reads as TGTGCCAGCAGCTTAATGGTGAATCAGCCCCAGCATTTT. Protein product: CASSLMVNQPQHF.

V gene TRBV10-2 combines with J gene TRBJ1-3, with D maybe TRBD1 (5 bases). The CDR3 covers 17 residues. Looked up from germline, CDR1 is WSHSY and CDR2 is SAAADI. Trimming left V 0 bases short and J 0 bases short, with 12 bases between. CDR3 sequence reads: CASSESIGRVSGNTIYF. In DNA form, the CDR3 reads TGCGCCAGCAGTGAGTCGATTGGCAGGGTCTCTGGAAACACCATATATTTT.

This clone was observed a few times. V gene TRBV6-1 combines with J gene TRBJ1-5; the match to TRBD1 covers 7 bases. CDR1 and CDR2 from the germline V gene are MNHNS and SASEGT. Trimming at V came to 5 bases and at J to 7 bases, leaving 8 bases not matched to a gene. This CDR3 comprises 14 residues. This CDR3 is CASSQQGPRQPQHF. The CDR3 bases are TGTGCCAGCAGTCAACAGGGGCCACGACAGCCCCAGCATTTT.

DNA for the CDR3: TGTGCCAGCAGCTCCCCCCTGGAGACTAGCAGCAATGAGCAGTTCTTC. Translating gives CASSSPLETSSNEQFF. The rearrangement joins TRBV7-6 to TRBJ2-1; 7 bases are shared with TRBD2. This CDR3 spans 16 amino acids. Germline-derived CDR1 and CDR2 are SGHVS and FNYEAQ. The V and J ends lost 4 bases and 6 bases, in that order; junction bases with no gene match: 12.

The chain combines TRBV7-8 with TRBJ1-3; D gene ambiguous. CDR1 and CDR2 from the germline V gene are SGHVS and FQNEAQ. The CDR3 runs 16 residues. Between the trimmed V and J ends, which lost 2 bases and 0 bases, there was a span of 11 bases. The CDR3 nucleotides read TGTGCCAGCAGCTTAAGGCCAGTACCCTCTGGAAACACCATATATTTT. Translated, it gives CASSLRPVPSGNTIYF.

The rearrangement joins TRBV11-1 to TRBJ2-1; TRBD2 aligns across 7 bases. J was trimmed by 9 bases and V by 6 bases; bases with no gene match: 11. The CDR3 extends over 14 amino acids. Germline values: CDR1 SGHAT, CDR2 FQDESV (reference sequence). The CDR3, as DNA: TGTGCCAGCAGGGTAGCGGGTGGGTCGGTTGAGCAGTTCTTC. This gives the protein CASRVAGGSVEQFF.

V is TRBV4-1 and J is TRBJ2-5, with 9 bases lining up with TRBD2. CDR1 is MGHRA, CDR2 YSYEKL, per germline. Trimming cost V 3 bases and J 5 bases; bases outside gene matches: 4. The CDR3 contains 14 residues. CDR3 nucleotide sequence: TGCGCCAGCAGCCAGGCGAGCGGGAGGGAGACCCAGTACTTC. This gives the protein CASSQASGRETQYF.

The table lists this clone with a count of one. The chain uses TRBV6-5 and TRBJ1-2, with a weak D call TRBD1 (5 bases). Germline V gene data show CDR1 as MNHEY and CDR2 as SVGAGI. This CDR3 has 13 amino acids. The V and J ends lost 4 bases and 7 bases respectively, with 13 bases between them. The CDR3 loop reads CASSSSYGGGYTF. CDR3 DNA: TGTGCCAGCAGTTCGTCTTACGGGGGTGGCTACACCTTC.